This T cell receptor (beta chain) was obtained from a study of T cells in pancreatic ductal adenocarcinoma. Selected pancreatic ductal adenocarcinoma patients had undergone surgery without neoadjuvant therapy. Profiled with immunoSEQ multiplex PCR; TCRdb holds only in-frame clones, not every one. The table shows over 90,000 clones, with 90% to 95% occurring only once. Germline V CDR1 and CDR2: MNHEY, SVGAGI. Trimming at V came to 5 bases and at J to 5 bases, leaving 6 bases not matched to a gene. This CDR3 is built from 14 residues. The study, taken as a whole, reports: Mean clonality was roughly 0.1 in tumors and roughly 0.068 in blood, not significantly different.

This clone has just a few counts. Its antigen is currently unknown. The chain is built from TRBV6-5 and TRBJ1-5, with 7 positions matching TRBD1. This sequence originates from a human donor with pancreatic ductal adenocarcinoma. Sequencing used PBMCs. The CDR3, as DNA: TGTGCCAGCAGTGCCAGACAGGGCCATCAGCCCCAGCATTTT. Protein sequence: CASSARQGHQPQHF.